The entry below gives a single TCR beta chain sequence along with its context. Its specificity is not known. CDR1 and CDR2 from the germline V gene are ENHRY and SYGVKD. Trimming left V 2 bases short and J 2 bases short, with 8 bases between. This CDR3 contains 14 residues. The entry originates in a study of blood T cells in healthy people across ages. Points from the study as a whole: The long-lived group displayed more naive CD4+ cells, plus higher diversity, than the aged donors did.

A sample-barcoded 5' primer and a J-beta primer mix were used in a second PCR of roughly 7 to 11 cycles. MiXCR, run by TCRdb on the 5' RACE reads, gives a single entry per CDR3 protein. The sample yields over 1,500,000 distinct CDR3 sequences, roughly 49% seen once. The sample comprised blood. The gene calls are TRBV10-3 and TRBJ2-3; no definite D call. This clonotype originated in a woman in her thirties or forties in good health. The CDR3 is CAISEGVVTDTQYF. The CDR3 region has the DNA TGTGCCATCAGTGAGGGCGTAGTCACAGATACGCAGTATTTT.